The 17 T cell receptor beta chains below were found in one sample sequenced in a study of T cell changes during pregnancy in multiple sclerosis. Repertoires were generated with immunoSEQ multiplex PCR, while TCRdb's copy carries only in-frame clones and drops some. The data show tens of thousands of clones, roughly nine tenths seen once. The specimen was peripheral blood, collected before pregnancy. These receptors were taken from a female donor with multiple sclerosis, enrolled in a pregnancy study.

CDR3 DNA: TGTGCCAGCACCAGTCCTAGCTCCTACGAGCAGTACTTC. Translating gives CASTSPSSYEQYF. The genes are TRBV2 and TRBJ2-7; D not resolved. In germline, CDR1 is SNHLY, CDR2 FYNNEI. Deletions cut 7 bases from V and 0 bases from J, with 10 bases between. The CDR3 loop spans 13 amino acids.

The chain is built from TRBV6-6 and TRBJ1-1; D perhaps matches TRBD1 (6 bases). Germline V lookup: CDR1 MNHNY, CDR2 SVGAGI (reference sequence). Trimming took 3 bases from V and 1 from J, leaving 12 bases between them. CDR3 length: 15 amino acids. In DNA, the CDR3 is TGTGCCAGCAGTTATGTGAGACAGGAGAACACTGAAGCTTTCTTT. Encoded protein: CASSYVRQENTEAFF.

In nucleotides, the CDR3 is TGTGCCAGCAGGGGGGGACTTAGCACAGATACGCAGTATTTT. Translated: CASRGGLSTDTQYF. The chain combines TRBV6-1 with TRBJ2-3; TRBD2 is a possible D gene (6 bases). This CDR3 has 14 amino acids. Germline assignment: CDR1 MNHNS and CDR2 SASEGT. V lost 6 bases and J lost 0, with 10 bases in between.

V and J are TRBV7-9 and TRBJ1-2; D unresolved. Looked up from germline, CDR1 is SEHNR and CDR2 is FQNEAQ (reference sequence). The CDR3 contains 14 residues. Trimming left V 0 bases short and J 3 bases short, with 8 bases between. The CDR3 spells CASSLALLDYGYTF. The CDR3 nucleotides read TGTGCCAGCAGCTTAGCATTACTGGACTATGGCTACACCTTC. Combining the CDR3 with reference TRBV7-9 and TRBJ1-2 gives the whole variable domain DTGVSQNPRHKITKRGQNVTFRCDPISEHNRLYWYRQTLGQGPEFLTYFQNEAQLEKSRLLSDRFSAERPKGSFSTLEIQRTEQGDSAMYLCASSLALLDYGYTFGSGTRLTVV.

The J gene is TRBJ1-1, the V gene TRBV29-1; 8 bases align to TRBD1. CDR1 and CDR2 (germline): SQVTM, ANQGSEA. This CDR3 is built from 15 residues. The V gene end was trimmed by 4 bases and the J gene end by 1 base; junction bases not matched to a gene: 8. DNA of the CDR3: TGCAGCGTTGGGCCAGGGGGCGGTTGGAACACTGAAGCTTTCTTT. This gives the protein CSVGPGGGWNTEAFF.

V usage is TRBV7-3 and J usage is TRBJ2-1; tentatively, D is TRBD1 (6 bases). In germline, CDR1 is SGHTA, CDR2 FQGTGA. Trimming shortened V by 5 bases and J by 1 base, and 9 bases separated the two germline ends. The CDR3 consists of 14 residues. In DNA form, the CDR3 reads TGTGCCAGCAGCCCAAGGGGGTCCTACAATGAGCAGTTCTTC. As protein: CASSPRGSYNEQFF.

The J gene is TRBJ2-6, the V gene TRBV19; tentative D call: TRBD2 (6 bases). Germline-derived CDR1 and CDR2 are LNHDA and SQIVND (reference sequence). V shed 1 base and J shed 3 bases, with 10 bases lying between them. This CDR3 is 16 amino acids long. The CDR3 is CASSIAGGSGANVLTF. As DNA, the CDR3 is TGTGCCAGTAGTATAGCCGGGGGTAGTGGGGCCAACGTCCTGACTTTC.

V gene TRBV5-5 combines with J gene TRBJ2-1; 8 bases are a match to TRBD1. The CDR3 spans 15 residues. The germline V gene has CDR1 SGHKS and CDR2 YYEKEE (reference sequence). The ends lost 3 bases at V and 3 bases at J; junction bases unmatched: 5. The CDR3 here is CASSSDRAVYNEQFF. The CDR3 region has the DNA TGTGCCAGCAGCTCGGACAGGGCCGTCTACAATGAGCAGTTCTTC.

This chain joins TRBV5-6 and TRBJ1-2; D remains unclear. V was shortened by 1 base and J by 8 bases, with 9 bases between the two germline ends. CDR1 SGHDT and CDR2 YYEEEE come from the germline V gene. This CDR3 has 12 residues. For the CDR3, the DNA is TGTGCCAGCAGCTTGCCCCCCGCGGGCTACACCTTC. This translates into CASSLPPAGYTF.

The gene calls are TRBV9 and TRBJ2-3; TRBD2 matches 10 bases. Looked up from germline, CDR1 is SGDLS and CDR2 is YYNGEE. V trimming: 4 bases; J trimming: 4 bases; junction bases outside the gene matches: 3. This CDR3 is built from 14 residues. The CDR3 is CASSSGGAADTQYF. The CDR3 DNA is TGTGCCAGCAGCAGCGGGGGGGCCGCAGATACGCAGTATTTT.

The gene calls are TRBV6-5 and TRBJ1-4; D might be TRBD1 (6 bases). The CDR3 extends over 12 amino acids. With 6 bases removed from V and 8 bases from J, the gap between germline ends came to 10 bases. The germline CDR1 and CDR2 sequences are MNHEY and SVGAGI. The CDR3 DNA follows: TGTGCCAGCAGCAGGGGACGAGAAAAACTGTTTTTT. Protein product: CASSRGREKLFF.

V is TRBV15 and J is TRBJ1-1, with D unresolved. Trimming removed 1 base at V and 8 bases at J, with 20 bases between. The CDR3 runs 16 residues. CDR1 LNHNV and CDR2 YYDKDF come from the germline V gene (reference sequence). CDR3 loop: CATSRAVGTTTGEAFF. DNA for the CDR3: TGTGCCACCAGCAGAGCTGTGGGAACCACCACGGGAGAAGCTTTCTTT.

The chain couples TRBV6-5 to TRBJ1-1; D is unclear. Germline CDR1 reads MNHEY; CDR2 reads SVGAGI. CDR3 size: 13 residues. V was cut by 8 bases and J by 3 bases, with 13 bases left in between. The CDR3 sequence is CASAIAEDTEAFF. In DNA, the CDR3 is TGTGCCAGCGCGATTGCCGAGGACACTGAAGCTTTCTTT.

The chain is built from TRBV6-5 and TRBJ1-2; the D is unclear. The CDR3 is 14 residues long. Between the trimmed V and J ends, which lost 5 bases and 1 base, there was a span of 11 bases. CDR1 is MNHEY and CDR2 is SVGAGI in the germline V gene. The CDR3 nucleotides read TGTGCCAGCAGTCCCGTGCAGTTTAACTATGGCTACACCTTC. Protein: CASSPVQFNYGYTF.

This clone was seen a few times. The V gene is TRBV9, the J gene TRBJ1-1, with unresolved D. With 3 bases removed from V and 8 bases from J, the gap between germline ends came to 11 bases. CDR3 length: 12 residues. The germline V gene encodes CDR1 SGDLS and CDR2 YYNGEE. The CDR3 spells CASSGRSMEAFF. CDR3 coding DNA: TGTGCCAGCAGCGGCCGTAGTATGGAAGCTTTCTTT. The whole variable domain, filled in from reference TRBV9 and TRBJ1-1, reads DSGVTQTPKHLITATGQRVTLRCSPRSGDLSVYWYQQSLDQGLQFLIQYYNGEERAKGNILERFSAQQFPDLHSELNLSSLELGDSALYFCASSGRSMEAFFGQGTRLTVV.

The genes are TRBV19 and TRBJ1-1; TRBD1 might be the D (6 bases). The germline CDR1 and CDR2 sequences are LNHDA and SQIVND (reference sequence). Trimming took 7 bases from V and 2 from J, leaving 11 bases between them. The CDR3 sequence is 13 residues long. CDR3 bases: TGTGCCAGTACGGGACACTCTAACACTGAAGCTTTCTTT. This codes for CASTGHSNTEAFF.

The rearrangement joins TRBV5-1 to TRBJ2-7, with 9 bases matching TRBD2. This CDR3 is built from 16 residues. V shed 4 bases, J shed 1 base, and the junction held 9 bases outside the gene matches. CDR1 and CDR2 from the germline V gene are SGHRS and YFSETQ. CDR3 in amino acids: CASSPAFAGGSYEQYF. The CDR3 DNA sequence: TGCGCCAGCAGCCCCGCCTTTGCGGGGGGGTCCTACGAGCAGTACTTC.